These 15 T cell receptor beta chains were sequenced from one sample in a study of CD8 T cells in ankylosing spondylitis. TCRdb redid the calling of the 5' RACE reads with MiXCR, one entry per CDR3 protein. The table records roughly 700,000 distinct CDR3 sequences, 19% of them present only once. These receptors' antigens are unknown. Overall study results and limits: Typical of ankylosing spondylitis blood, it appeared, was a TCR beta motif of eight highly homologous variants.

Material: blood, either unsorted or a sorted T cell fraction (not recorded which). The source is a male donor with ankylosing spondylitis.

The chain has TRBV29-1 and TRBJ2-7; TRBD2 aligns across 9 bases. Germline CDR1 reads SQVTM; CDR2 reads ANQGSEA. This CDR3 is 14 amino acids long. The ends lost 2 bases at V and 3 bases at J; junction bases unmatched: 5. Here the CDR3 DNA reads TGCAGCGTTGAATCACTAGCGGGTGTCTACGAGCAGTACTTC. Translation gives CSVESLAGVYEQYF.

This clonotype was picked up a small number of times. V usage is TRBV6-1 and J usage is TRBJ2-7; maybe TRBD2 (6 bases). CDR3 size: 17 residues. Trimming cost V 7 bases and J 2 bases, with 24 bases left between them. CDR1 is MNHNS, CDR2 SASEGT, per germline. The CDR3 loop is CASTRLGGAAVPYEQYF. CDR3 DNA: TGTGCCAGCACAAGGTTAGGAGGGGCCGCAGTACCCTACGAGCAGTACTTC.

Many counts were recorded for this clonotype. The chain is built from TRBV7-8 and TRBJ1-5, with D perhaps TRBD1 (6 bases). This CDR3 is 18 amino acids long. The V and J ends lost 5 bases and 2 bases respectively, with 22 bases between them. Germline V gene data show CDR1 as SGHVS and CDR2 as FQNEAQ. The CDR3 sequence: CASSPLRVGALGNQPQHF. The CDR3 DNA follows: TGTGCCAGCAGCCCGCTTAGGGTGGGGGCGCTTGGCAATCAGCCCCAGCATTTT.

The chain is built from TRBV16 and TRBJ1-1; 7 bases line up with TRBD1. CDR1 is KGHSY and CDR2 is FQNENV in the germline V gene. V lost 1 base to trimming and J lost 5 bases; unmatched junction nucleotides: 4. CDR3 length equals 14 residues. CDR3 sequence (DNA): TGTGCCAGCAGCCAATTCCAGGGGGGGACTGAAGCTTTCTTT. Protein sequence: CASSQFQGGTEAFF.

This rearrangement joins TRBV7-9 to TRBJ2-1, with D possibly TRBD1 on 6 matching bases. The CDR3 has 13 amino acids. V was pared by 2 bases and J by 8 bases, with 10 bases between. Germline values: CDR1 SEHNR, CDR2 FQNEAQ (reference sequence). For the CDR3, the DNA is TGTGCCAGCAGCTTAAGGGGGACGGATGAGCAGTTCTTC. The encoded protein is CASSLRGTDEQFF.

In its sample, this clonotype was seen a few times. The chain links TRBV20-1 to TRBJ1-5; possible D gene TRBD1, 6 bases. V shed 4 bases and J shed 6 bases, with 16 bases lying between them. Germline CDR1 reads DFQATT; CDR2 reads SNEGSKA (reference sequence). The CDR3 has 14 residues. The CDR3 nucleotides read TGCAGTGCTACCCAGGGGACATCGGGTCAGCCCCAGCATTTT. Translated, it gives CSATQGTSGQPQHF.

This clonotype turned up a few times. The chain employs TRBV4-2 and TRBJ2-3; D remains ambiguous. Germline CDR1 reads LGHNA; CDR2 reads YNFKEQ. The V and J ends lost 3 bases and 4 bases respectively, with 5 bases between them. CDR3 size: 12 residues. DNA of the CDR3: TGTGCCAGCAGCCAGGGGTCAGATACGCAGTATTTT. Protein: CASSQGSDTQYF.

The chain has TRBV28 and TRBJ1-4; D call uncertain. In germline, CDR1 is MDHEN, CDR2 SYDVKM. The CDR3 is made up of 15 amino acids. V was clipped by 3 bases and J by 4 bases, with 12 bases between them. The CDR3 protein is CASSFRVTGNEKLFF. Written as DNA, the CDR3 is TGTGCCAGCAGTTTTAGGGTGACGGGTAATGAAAAACTGTTTTTT.

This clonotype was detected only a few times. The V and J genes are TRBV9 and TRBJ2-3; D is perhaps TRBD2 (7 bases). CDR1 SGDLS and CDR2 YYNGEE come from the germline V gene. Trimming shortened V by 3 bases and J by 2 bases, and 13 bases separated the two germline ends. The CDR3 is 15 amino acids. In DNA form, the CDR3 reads TGTGCCAGCAGCGCGGGGGGCAGCCCCACAGATACGCAGTATTTT. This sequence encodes CASSAGGSPTDTQYF.

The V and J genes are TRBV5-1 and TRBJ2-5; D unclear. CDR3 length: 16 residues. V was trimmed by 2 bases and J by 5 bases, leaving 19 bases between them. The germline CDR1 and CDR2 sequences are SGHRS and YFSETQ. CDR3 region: CASSFGSGRLQETQYF. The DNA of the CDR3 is TGCGCCAGCAGCTTCGGCTCGGGCCGACTCCAGGAGACCCAGTACTTC.

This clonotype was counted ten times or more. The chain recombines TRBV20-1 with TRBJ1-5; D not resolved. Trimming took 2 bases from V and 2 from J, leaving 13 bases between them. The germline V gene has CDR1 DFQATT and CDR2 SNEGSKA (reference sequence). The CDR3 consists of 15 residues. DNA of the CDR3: TGCAGTGCTAGAACCCGGGGAGGGCGCAATCAGCCCCAGCATTTT. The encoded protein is CSARTRGGRNQPQHF.

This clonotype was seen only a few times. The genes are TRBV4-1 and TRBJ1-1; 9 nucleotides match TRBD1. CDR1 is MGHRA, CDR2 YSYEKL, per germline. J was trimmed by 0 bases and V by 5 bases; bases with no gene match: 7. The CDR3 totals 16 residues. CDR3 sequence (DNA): TGCGCCAGCAGCGTCGGGACAGGGCCCCTGAACACTGAAGCTTTCTTT. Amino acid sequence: CASSVGTGPLNTEAFF.

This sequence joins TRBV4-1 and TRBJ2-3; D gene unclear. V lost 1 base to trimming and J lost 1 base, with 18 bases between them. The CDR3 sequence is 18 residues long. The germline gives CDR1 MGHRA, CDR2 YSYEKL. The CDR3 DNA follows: TGCGCCAGCAGCCAAGGGTTGGGGAATAGGGTGCGCACAGATACGCAGTATTTT. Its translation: CASSQGLGNRVRTDTQYF.

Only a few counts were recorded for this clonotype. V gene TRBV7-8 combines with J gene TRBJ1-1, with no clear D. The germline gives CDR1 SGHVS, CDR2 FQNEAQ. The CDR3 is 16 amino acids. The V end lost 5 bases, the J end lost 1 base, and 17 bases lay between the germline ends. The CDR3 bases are TGTGCCAGCAGCACCCGGCCGCCTACAGCGAACACTGAAGCTTTCTTT. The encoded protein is CASSTRPPTANTEAFF. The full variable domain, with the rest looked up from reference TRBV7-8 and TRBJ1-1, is GAGVSQSPRYKVAKRGQDVALRCDPISGHVSLFWYQQALGQGPEFLTYFQNEAQLDKSGLPSDRFFAERPEGSVSTLKIQRTQQEDSAVYLCASSTRPPTANTEAFFGQGTRLTVV.

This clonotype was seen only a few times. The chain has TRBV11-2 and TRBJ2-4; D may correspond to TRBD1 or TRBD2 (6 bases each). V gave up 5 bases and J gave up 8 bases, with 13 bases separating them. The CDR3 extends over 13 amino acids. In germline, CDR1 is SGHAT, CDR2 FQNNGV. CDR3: CASSAGQGDIQYF. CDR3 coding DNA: TGTGCCAGCAGCGCGGGACAAGGTGACATTCAGTACTTC.